The 12 T cell receptor beta chains reported below all come from one sample, sequenced in a study of shared clonotypes between healthy human individuals. Some clones are missing from TCRdb's copy, which holds only in-frame ones; the method was immunoSEQ multiplex PCR. The sample holds some 2.1 million clones; roughly 95% are singletons and the top ten take about 1.1%. Terminally differentiated effector memory CD45RA+ cells were excluded by CCR7 positive selection of CD45RO-negative cells. The sequenced sample was naive CD8+ T cells sorted from blood. The receptors here all came from a man younger than 30 in good health.

The genes are TRBV7-2 and TRBJ2-3, with TRBD2 identical over 12 bases. The length of the CDR3 is 16 residues. J lost 4 bases, V lost 4 bases, and 6 bases had no gene match. CDR1 and CDR2 from the germline V gene are SGHTA and FQGNSA. CDR3 protein: CASSWTSGAEADTQYF. The CDR3 nucleotides are TGTGCCAGCAGCTGGACTAGCGGGGCCGAAGCAGATACGCAGTATTTT.

The gene calls are TRBV7-6 and TRBJ2-1; D is ambiguous. Trimming shortened V by 8 bases and J by 10 bases, and 15 bases separated the two germline ends. This CDR3 contains 12 residues. Germline V CDR1 and CDR2: SGHVS, FNYEAQ. The CDR3 protein is CASGPAAPEQFF. CDR3 DNA: TGTGCCAGCGGCCCGGCGGCACCAGAGCAGTTCTTC.

The chain has TRBV6-5 and TRBJ2-2; TRBD1 agrees at 8 bases. V trimming: 0 bases; J trimming: 8 bases; junction bases outside the gene matches: 5. Per the germline V gene, CDR1 is MNHEY and CDR2 is SVGAGI. There are 15 residues in the CDR3. The CDR3, as DNA: TGTGCCAGCAGTTACTCCACAGGGGGATTGGGGGAGCTGTTTTTT. It specifies CASSYSTGGLGELFF.

The chain joins TRBV5-6 to TRBJ2-3, with D possibly matching TRBD1 (5 bases). V was clipped by 1 base and J by 4 bases, with 13 bases between them. The CDR3 consists of 15 residues. Germline V CDR1 and CDR2: SGHDT, YYEEEE. The CDR3 here is CASSLNLRAPDTQYF. CDR3 nucleotide sequence: TGTGCCAGCAGCTTGAACCTCAGGGCCCCAGATACGCAGTATTTT.

This chain joins TRBV6-1 and TRBJ2-5, with 10 positions matching TRBD2. The CDR3 covers 15 residues. The germline V gene has CDR1 MNHNS and CDR2 SASEGT. Trimming took 7 bases from V and 7 from J; bases not matched to a gene: 12. CDR3 residues: CASNLGGLAEGTQYF. In nucleotides, the CDR3 is TGTGCCAGCAATTTGGGTGGACTAGCGGAAGGGACCCAGTACTTC.

The rearrangement joins TRBV11-2 to TRBJ1-3; D remains ambiguous. V was pared by 2 bases and J by 0 bases, with 11 bases between. The CDR3 is made up of 16 amino acids. Germline CDR1 is SGHAT and CDR2 is FQNNGV. CDR3 sequence: CASSLRLRASGNTIYF. The DNA for the CDR3 is TGTGCCAGCAGCTTACGCCTTCGGGCCTCTGGAAACACCATATATTTT.

This clone was observed once. The genes are TRBV7-6 and TRBJ2-3; D ambiguous. CDR3 size: 15 residues. CDR1 SGHVS and CDR2 FNYEAQ come from the germline V gene. V was trimmed by 2 bases and J by 0 bases, leaving 9 bases between them. CDR3 bases: TGTGCCAGCAGCTTAACTCAGCGTAGCACAGATACGCAGTATTTT. Its protein is CASSLTQRSTDTQYF.

This clone was counted between two and nine times. CDR3 bases: TGTGCCAGCAGTGGTGGACTAGCGGTATCCTACGAGCAGTACTTC. It codes for CASSGGLAVSYEQYF. This chain links TRBV25-1 with TRBJ2-7, with 10 nucleotides matching TRBD2. The CDR3 is 15 residues long. Germline CDR1 is MGHDK and CDR2 is SYGVNS. V gave up 4 bases and J gave up 1 base; unmatched junction bases: 4.

The chain uses TRBV4-2 and TRBJ2-2; D is possibly TRBD1 (6 bases). The CDR3 runs to 13 residues. CDR1 and CDR2 from the germline V gene are LGHNA and YNFKEQ. Trimming took off 6 bases at V and 6 bases at J, with 11 bases between the two ends. The CDR3 DNA reads TGTGCCAGCAGTGGCAGGGGTTCCGGGGAGCTGTTTTTT. It encodes CASSGRGSGELFF.

About this clone itself: Possible read error: a much larger clone is one base away. At the DNA level, this CDR3 is encoded by other sequences in the same sample as well. The rearrangement joins TRBV5-4 to TRBJ2-7, with D perhaps matching TRBD2 (5 bases). The CDR3 covers 11 residues. V shed 3 bases and J shed 4 bases, with 5 bases lying between them. Looked up from germline, CDR1 is SGHNT and CDR2 is YYREEE (reference sequence). The CDR3 DNA sequence: TGTGCCAGCAGCTCGGGGTACGAGCAGTACTTC. Encoded protein: CASSSGYEQYF.

The V gene is TRBV20-1, the J gene TRBJ1-2; D unclear. The CDR3 is 11 amino acids. CDR1 is DFQATT, CDR2 SNEGSKA, per germline (reference sequence). The V end was cut by 4 bases, the J end by 7 bases, with 10 bases between. The CDR3 DNA reads as TGCAGTGCTAAGGGCCACGCTGGCTACACCTTC. It specifies CSAKGHAGYTF.

For this clone: This same CDR3 is encoded by further DNA sequences in the sample. The rearrangement links TRBV28 to TRBJ2-7; D is ambiguous. The V gene lost 3 bases and the J gene lost 3 bases, with 9 bases spanning the gap. The CDR3 has 13 amino acids. Germline loops: CDR1 MDHEN, CDR2 SYDVKM. The CDR3 here is CASSFGRSYEQYF. CDR3 in DNA: TGTGCCAGCAGTTTCGGTCGGAGCTACGAGCAGTACTTC.